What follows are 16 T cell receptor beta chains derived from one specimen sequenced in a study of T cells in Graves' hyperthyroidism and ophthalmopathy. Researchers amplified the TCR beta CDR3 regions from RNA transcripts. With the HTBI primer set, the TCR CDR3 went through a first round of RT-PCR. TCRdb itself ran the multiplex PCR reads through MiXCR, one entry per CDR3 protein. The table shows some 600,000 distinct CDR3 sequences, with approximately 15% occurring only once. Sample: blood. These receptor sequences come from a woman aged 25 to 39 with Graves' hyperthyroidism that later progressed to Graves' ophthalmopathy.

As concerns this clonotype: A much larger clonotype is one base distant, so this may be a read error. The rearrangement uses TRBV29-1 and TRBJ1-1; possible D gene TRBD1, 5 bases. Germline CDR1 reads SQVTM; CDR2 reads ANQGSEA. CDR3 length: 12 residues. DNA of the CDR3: TGCGGCGTTGAAGAGGGCACAGGTGAAGCTTTCTTT. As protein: CGVEEGTGEAFF.

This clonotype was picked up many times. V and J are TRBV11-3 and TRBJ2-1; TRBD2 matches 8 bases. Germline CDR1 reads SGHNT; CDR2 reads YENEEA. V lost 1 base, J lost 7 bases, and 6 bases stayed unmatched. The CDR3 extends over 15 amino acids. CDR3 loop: CASSLGGGGRNEQFF. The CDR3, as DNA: TGTGCCAGCAGCTTAGGTGGAGGCGGGAGGAATGAGCAGTTCTTC.

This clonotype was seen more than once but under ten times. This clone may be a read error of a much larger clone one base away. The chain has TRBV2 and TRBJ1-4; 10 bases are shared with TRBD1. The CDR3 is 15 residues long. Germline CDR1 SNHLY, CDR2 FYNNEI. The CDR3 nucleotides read TGTGCCAGCAGAAGACAGGGGGCAACTAATGAAGAACTGTTTTTT. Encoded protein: CASRRQGATNEELFF.

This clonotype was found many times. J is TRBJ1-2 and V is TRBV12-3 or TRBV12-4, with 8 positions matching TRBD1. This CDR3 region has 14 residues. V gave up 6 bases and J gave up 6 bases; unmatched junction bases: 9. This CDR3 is CASSLLDRENGYTF. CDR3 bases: TGTGCCAGCAGCCTACTGGACAGGGAAAATGGCTACACCTTC.

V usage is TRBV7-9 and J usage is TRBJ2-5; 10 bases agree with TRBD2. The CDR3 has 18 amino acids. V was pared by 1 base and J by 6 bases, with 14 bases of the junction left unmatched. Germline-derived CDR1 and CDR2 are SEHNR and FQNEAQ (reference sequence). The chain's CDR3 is CASSLVYEREGRPKTQYF. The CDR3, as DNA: TGTGCCAGCAGCTTAGTCTATGAGCGGGAGGGCCGTCCGAAGACCCAGTACTTC.

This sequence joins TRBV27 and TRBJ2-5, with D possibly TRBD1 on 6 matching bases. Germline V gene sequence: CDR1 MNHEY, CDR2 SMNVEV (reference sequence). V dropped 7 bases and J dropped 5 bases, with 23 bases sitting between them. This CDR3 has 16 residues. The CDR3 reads CASTSLRTVMSETQYF. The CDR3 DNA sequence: TGTGCCAGCACCTCCCTCCGGACAGTGATGTCGGAGACCCAGTACTTC.

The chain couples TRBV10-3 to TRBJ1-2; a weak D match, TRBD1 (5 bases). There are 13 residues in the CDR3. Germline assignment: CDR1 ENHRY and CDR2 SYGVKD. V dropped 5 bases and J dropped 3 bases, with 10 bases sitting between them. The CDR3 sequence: CAISPGTYYGYTF. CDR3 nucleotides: TGTGCCATCAGTCCCGGGACTTACTATGGCTACACCTTC.

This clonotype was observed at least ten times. The DNA of the CDR3 is TGTGCCAGCAGCCAAACAGGGATGGGGAACATTCAGTACTTC. Residues: CASSQTGMGNIQYF. The chain uses TRBV3-1 and TRBJ2-4; tentatively, D is TRBD1 (6 bases). V was shortened by 2 bases and J by 7 bases, with 12 bases between the two germline ends. The CDR3 has 14 residues. CDR1 and CDR2 (germline): LGHDT, YNNKEL (reference sequence). Variable domain in full (rest from reference TRBV3-1 and TRBJ2-4): DTAVSQTPKYLVTQMGNDKSIKCEQNLGHDTMYWYKQDSKKFLKIMFSYNNKELIINETVPNRFSPKSPDKAHLNLHINSLELGDSAVYFCASSQTGMGNIQYFGAGTRLSVL.

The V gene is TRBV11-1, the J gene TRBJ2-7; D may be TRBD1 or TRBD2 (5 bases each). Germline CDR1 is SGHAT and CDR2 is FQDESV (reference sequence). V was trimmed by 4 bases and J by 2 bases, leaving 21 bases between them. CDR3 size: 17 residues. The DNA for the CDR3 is TGTGCCAGCAGCTCTCCCCCCACTGGGGACGGAGCCTACGAGCAGTACTTC. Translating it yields CASSSPPTGDGAYEQYF. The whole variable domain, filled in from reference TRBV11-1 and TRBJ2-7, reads EAEVAQSPRYKITEKSQAVAFWCDPISGHATLYWYRQILGQGPELLVQFQDESVVDDSQLPKDRFSAERLKGVDSTLKIQPAELGDSAMYLCASSSPPTGDGAYEQYFGPGTRLTVT.

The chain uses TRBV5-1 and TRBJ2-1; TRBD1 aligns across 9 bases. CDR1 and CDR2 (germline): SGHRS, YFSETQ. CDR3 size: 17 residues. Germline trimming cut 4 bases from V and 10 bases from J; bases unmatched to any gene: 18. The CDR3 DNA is TGCGCCAGCAGCCCACCAAGGGGGACAGGGAGGCCCCAAGAGCAGTTCTTC. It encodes CASSPPRGTGRPQEQFF.

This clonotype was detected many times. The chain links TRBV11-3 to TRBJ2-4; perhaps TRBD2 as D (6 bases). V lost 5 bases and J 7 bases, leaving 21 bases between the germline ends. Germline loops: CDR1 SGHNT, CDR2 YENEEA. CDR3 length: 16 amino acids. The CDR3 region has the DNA TGTGCCAGCAGCACCTCCGGGGGTAGCCTATCTAACATTCAGTACTTC. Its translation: CASSTSGGSLSNIQYF.

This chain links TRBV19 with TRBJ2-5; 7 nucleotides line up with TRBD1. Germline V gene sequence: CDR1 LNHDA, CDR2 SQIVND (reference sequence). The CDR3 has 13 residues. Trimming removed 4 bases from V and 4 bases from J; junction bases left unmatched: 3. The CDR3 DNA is TGTGCCAGTAGTACCGGGACAGCAGAGACCCAGTACTTC. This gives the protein CASSTGTAETQYF.

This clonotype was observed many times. The chain's CDR3 is CSVATGPSADSPLHF. The CDR3 DNA follows: TGCAGCGTTGCGACAGGACCCTCGGCAGATTCACCCCTCCACTTT. This chain joins TRBV29-1 and TRBJ1-6; the D gene is possibly TRBD1 (6 bases). Germline V gene sequence: CDR1 SQVTM, CDR2 ANQGSEA. With 4 bases removed from V and 8 bases from J, the gap between germline ends came to 18 bases. The CDR3 sequence is 15 residues long. The full variable domain, its missing parts supplied by reference TRBV29-1 and TRBJ1-6, is SAVISQKPSRDICQRGTSLTIQCQVDSQVTMMFWYRQQPGQSLTLIATANQGSEATYESGFVIDKFPISRPNLTFSTLTVSNMSPEDSSIYLCSVATGPSADSPLHFGNGTRLTVT.

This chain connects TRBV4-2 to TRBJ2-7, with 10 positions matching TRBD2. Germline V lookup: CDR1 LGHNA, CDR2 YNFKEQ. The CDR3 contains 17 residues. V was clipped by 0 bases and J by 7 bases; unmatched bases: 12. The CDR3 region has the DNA TGTGCCAGCAGCCAAGAAGTAGTGGCTAGCGGGAGATCTGAGCAGTACTTC. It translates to CASSQEVVASGRSEQYF.

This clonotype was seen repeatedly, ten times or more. CDR3 sequence (DNA): TGTGCCAGCAGTGAAGACGCTGGGGGGGATACGCAGTATTTT. Its protein product is CASSEDAGGDTQYF. This sequence joins TRBV2 and TRBJ2-3; D possibly corresponds to TRBD2 (6 bases). CDR1 and CDR2 from the germline V gene are SNHLY and FYNNEI. Trimming removed 1 base from V and 6 bases from J, with 11 bases in between. CDR3 length: 14 amino acids.

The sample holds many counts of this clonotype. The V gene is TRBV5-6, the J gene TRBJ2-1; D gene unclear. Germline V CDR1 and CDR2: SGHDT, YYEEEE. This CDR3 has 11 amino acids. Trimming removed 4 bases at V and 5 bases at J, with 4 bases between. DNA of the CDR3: TGTGCCAGCAGCGCCAACAATGAGCAGTTCTTC. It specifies CASSANNEQFF.